This T cell receptor (beta chain) was sequenced in a study of blood T cell repertoires in COVID-19. Study-level information: COVID-19 samples, acute and convalescent, were from the United States, Italy and Spain.

Per the germline V gene, CDR1 is MNHEY and CDR2 is SVGAGI. With V trimmed by 8 bases and J by 5 bases, 4 bases remained unmatched. This CDR3 is 13 amino acids long. Participant-reported clinical history was the basis for cohort assignment. Per the authors' pipeline: Amplification of reference gene primers provided the estimated nucleated cell counts. Profiled with immunoSEQ multiplex PCR; TCRdb holds only in-frame clones, not every one. V, J and clone size derive from that table, while D and trimming were established from the DNA sequence. The sample carries approximately 200,000 clones, around 84% recorded once.

This TCR was recovered from a woman aged 40 to 50 with acute COVID-19. The gene calls are TRBV6-5 and TRBJ1-4; 8 bases are a match to TRBD1. The sample consisted of PBMCs or T cells enriched from blood (not recorded which). CDR3 loop: CASGYRGNEKLFF. In DNA form, the CDR3 reads TGTGCCAGCGGGTACAGGGGGAATGAAAAACTGTTTTTT.